Here is one T cell receptor (beta chain) with its context. Antigen unknown. Through a sample-barcoded 5' primer and a J-beta primer mix, a second PCR was run for 7 to 11 cycles. TCRdb redid the calling of the 5' RACE reads with MiXCR, one entry per CDR3 protein. The table lists roughly 1,500,000 distinct CDR3 sequences, about 40% of them singletons, with under 8% in the top ten. This sample stems from a study of blood T cells in healthy people across ages. Study results and limitations: Long-lived donors exceeded aged donors in naive CD4+ cells and diversity.

The CDR3 extends over 14 amino acids. Trimming stripped 3 bases from V and 4 bases from J, with 13 bases between. Germline loops: CDR1 SGDLS, CDR2 YYNGEE. Extracted total RNA amounted to at least 6 micrograms for each sample. This chain uses TRBV9 with TRBJ1-2; D is unresolved. The sequence came from a woman aged 18-29 years in good health. Sequences were obtained from blood. The CDR3 coding sequence is TGTGCCAGCAGCGCCGATCGAGACACCTATGGCTACACCTTC. This encodes CASSADRDTYGYTF.